The 13 T cell receptor beta chains below all came from one sample that was sequenced in a study of blood T cell repertoires in COVID-19. The method was immunoSEQ multiplex PCR; TCRdb's version includes in-frame clones alone and lacks a portion of them. This table has approximately 81,000 clones, about nine tenths appearing once. The sequencing input was peripheral blood. The receptors here all came from a woman between 50 and 59 years old in a cohort sampled during active COVID-19.

This sequence joins TRBV5-1 and TRBJ1-4; tentative D call: TRBD1 (6 bases). The germline V gene has CDR1 SGHRS and CDR2 YFSETQ. V was clipped by 4 bases and J by 7 bases, with 20 bases between them. The CDR3 contains 16 residues. The CDR3 nucleotides are TGCGCCAGCAGCGCGGGCCGACAGGCCAGGGGTGAAAAACTGTTTTTT. Translation: CASSAGRQARGEKLFF. The variable domain in full, with the rest retrieved from reference TRBV5-1 and TRBJ1-4, is KAGVTQTPRYLIKTRGQQVTLSCSPISGHRSVSWYQQTPGQGLQFLFEYFSETQRNKGNFPGRFSGRQFSNSRSEMNVSTLELGDSALYLCASSAGRQARGEKLFFGSGTQLSVL.

This clone was seen a single time. The chain is built from TRBV6-6 and TRBJ2-1; 8 bases map to TRBD2. Per germline, CDR1 MNHNY and CDR2 SVGAGI (reference sequence). V dropped 7 bases and J dropped 2; count of bases not matched to a gene: 4. This CDR3 is 14 amino acids long. The CDR3 here is CASNRGRPYNEQFF. The CDR3 nucleotides are TGTGCCAGCAATCGCGGGAGGCCCTACAATGAGCAGTTCTTC.

The chain carries TRBV29-1 and TRBJ2-5; D is undetermined. The V gene lost 3 bases and the J gene lost 4 bases, with 18 bases spanning the gap. The CDR3 consists of 15 residues. Looked up from germline, CDR1 is SQVTM and CDR2 is ANQGSEA. The CDR3 is CSVEFSSRGRETQYF. CDR3 nucleotide sequence: TGCAGCGTTGAGTTCAGCTCAAGAGGAAGAGAGACCCAGTACTTC.

The count of this clone is one. The chain joins TRBV4-1 to TRBJ2-3; 9 nucleotides match TRBD2. The junction had 9 bases not matched to a gene; V was cut back by 7 bases and J by 4 bases. Per the germline V gene, CDR1 is MGHRA and CDR2 is YSYEKL. This CDR3 spans 15 amino acids. The chain's CDR3 is CASKNSGSRADTQYF. Here the CDR3 DNA reads TGCGCCAGCAAGAATAGCGGGAGCCGCGCAGATACGCAGTATTTT.

The V call is TRBV5-4, the J call TRBJ1-2, with no clear D. The CDR3 runs 14 residues. V shed 6 bases and J shed 0 bases, with 12 bases lying between them. CDR1 and CDR2 from the germline V gene are SGHNT and YYREEE (reference sequence). CDR3 nucleotide sequence: TGTGCCAGCACCGTGAGGGCAGCTAACTATGGCTACACCTTC. This translates into CASTVRAANYGYTF. Together with reference TRBV5-4 and TRBJ1-2, the CDR3 gives the full variable domain: ETGVTQSPTHLIKTRGQQVTLRCSSQSGHNTVSWYQQALGQGPQFIFQYYREEENGRGNFPPRFSGLQFPNYSSELNVNALELDDSALYLCASTVRAANYGYTFGSGTRLTVV.

The J gene is TRBJ1-1, the V gene TRBV5-1; D not resolved. From germline, CDR1 is SGHRS and CDR2 YFSETQ. Trimming removed 4 bases from V and 4 bases from J, with 14 bases in between. The CDR3 extends over 14 amino acids. The CDR3: CASSAHEGGTEAFF. CDR3 nucleotides: TGCGCCAGCAGCGCCCATGAGGGTGGCACTGAAGCTTTCTTT.

The V gene is TRBV18, the J gene TRBJ2-2; 8 nucleotides agree with TRBD1. Germline CDR1 and CDR2: KGHSH and LQKENI. V lost 3 bases to trimming and J lost 2 bases; unmatched junction nucleotides: 11. The CDR3 is made up of 18 amino acids. CDR3 in DNA: TGTGCCAGCTCACCTCCGGGTCGACAGGGGATTAACACCGGGGAGCTGTTTTTT. Translated: CASSPPGRQGINTGELFF.

V gene TRBV4-1 combines with J gene TRBJ2-7; tentatively, D is TRBD2 (6 bases). V was trimmed by 1 base and J by 7 bases, leaving 17 bases between them. In germline, CDR1 is MGHRA, CDR2 YSYEKL. The length of the CDR3 is 15 residues. CDR3 sequence (DNA): TGCGCCAGCAGCCAAGGGGTAGCGGTACTGAGTGAGCAGTACTTC. Protein: CASSQGVAVLSEQYF.

The genes are TRBV2 and TRBJ1-1; TRBD1 is a possible D gene (6 bases). Trimming removed 5 bases from V and 0 bases from J, with 10 bases in between. CDR1 and CDR2 from the germline V gene are SNHLY and FYNNEI. This CDR3 comprises 14 residues. CDR3 in DNA: TGTGCCAGCAGTCCCGGGACAATGAACACTGAAGCTTTCTTT. It specifies CASSPGTMNTEAFF.

The chain recombines TRBV12-3 or TRBV12-4 with TRBJ1-2; D gene ambiguous. V lost 3 bases, J lost 5 bases, and 7 bases lay in between. This CDR3 is built from 12 residues. The CDR3 DNA sequence: TGTGCCAGCAGTTTTTCCAATTATGGCTACACCTTC. Protein: CASSFSNYGYTF.

This chain uses TRBV11-2 with TRBJ1-6; TRBD1 aligns across 8 bases. Germline assignment: CDR1 SGHAT and CDR2 FQNNGV. J was trimmed by 12 bases and V by 6 bases; bases with no gene match: 7. The CDR3 has 13 residues. The CDR3 DNA reads TGTGCCAGCAGTTTCTCAGGGGGCGAACCCCTCCACTTT. It specifies CASSFSGGEPLHF. Full variable domain (missing parts from reference TRBV11-2 and TRBJ1-6): EAGVAQSPRYKIIEKRQSVAFWCNPISGHATLYWYQQILGQGPKLLIQFQNNGVVDDSQLPKDRFSAERLKGVDSTLKIQPAKLEDSAVYLCASSFSGGEPLHFGNGTRLTVT.

The chain is built from TRBV5-5 and TRBJ1-2; TRBD1 might be the D (6 bases). V was clipped by 7 bases and J by 0 bases, with 16 bases between them. Germline CDR1 reads SGHKS; CDR2 reads YYEKEE (reference sequence). The CDR3 contains 15 residues. The CDR3 DNA reads TGTGCCAGCGTCCCAACGGACAGAACTAACTATGGCTACACCTTC. Protein sequence: CASVPTDRTNYGYTF.

The V gene is TRBV27, the J gene TRBJ1-6, with a weak D call TRBD1 (6 bases). Trimming stripped 3 bases from V and 5 bases from J, with 8 bases between. This CDR3 has 14 amino acids. Germline loops: CDR1 MNHEY, CDR2 SMNVEV (reference sequence). CDR3: CASSFGQNNSPLHF. In nucleotides, the CDR3 is TGTGCCAGCAGTTTCGGACAGAATAATTCACCCCTCCACTTT.